This T cell receptor beta chain was identified in a study of cytomegalovirus exposure and HLA in healthy donors. Study-wide results and caveats: TCR association rates varied by HLA locus in a later analysis, with DRB1 highest and HLA-C lowest. Productive rates of about 87% or about 30% were seen for most TCR beta V segments in an earlier analysis. According to the study, roughly 160 TCR beta chains were cytomegalovirus-associated.

Every donor was a healthy person donating bone marrow. The PCR was carried out with 60 Vbeta primers and 13 Jbeta primers. This table comes from immunoSEQ multiplex PCR, and its TCRdb copy is limited to in-frame clones, with some not included. Altogether 110,000 or so clones are present, about 76% being singletons, with the ten largest covering roughly 2%. In regard to this clone: Its antigen is not known.

This CDR3 is 13 amino acids long. V lost 6 bases to trimming and J lost 5 bases, with 13 bases between them. The V gene's germline CDR1 is KGHSH and CDR2 LQKENI. Sequences were obtained from PBMCs. The chain joins TRBV18 to TRBJ2-5; D possibly corresponds to TRBD1 (5 bases). The receptor comes from a woman aged 25 to 39 in good health and CMV-seronegative. CDR3 DNA: TGTGCCAGCTCGCAACAGGAGTTGGAGACCCAGTACTTC. Translating it yields CASSQQELETQYF.